These 2 T cell receptor beta chains came from one sample sequenced in a study of blood T cell repertoires in COVID-19. The protocol was immunoSEQ multiplex PCR, while the TCRdb copy is restricted to in-frame clones and leaves out a portion. The sample holds approximately 80,000 clones, 65% to 90% seen once. Sequences were obtained from peripheral blood. All receptors derive from a man older than 75 with acute or convalescent COVID-19.

The V and J genes are TRBV28 and TRBJ2-3; no firm D call. Germline V gene lookup returns CDR1 MDHEN and CDR2 SYDVKM. Deletions cut 4 bases from V and 7 bases from J, with 9 bases between. CDR3 length: 12 amino acids. The CDR3 loop is CASSSHPNTQYF. CDR3 in DNA: TGTGCCAGCAGTTCCCACCCTAATACGCAGTATTTT.

The chain is built from TRBV25-1 and TRBJ2-5; 7 positions agree with TRBD2. This CDR3 spans 12 amino acids. Germline values: CDR1 MGHDK, CDR2 SYGVNS. The J segment lost 5 bases and the V segment lost 11 bases, leaving 8 bases of the junction unmatched. CDR3 nucleotide sequence: TGTGCCGGCGGGAGTCTCGGGGAGACCCAGTACTTC. Residues: CAGGSLGETQYF.